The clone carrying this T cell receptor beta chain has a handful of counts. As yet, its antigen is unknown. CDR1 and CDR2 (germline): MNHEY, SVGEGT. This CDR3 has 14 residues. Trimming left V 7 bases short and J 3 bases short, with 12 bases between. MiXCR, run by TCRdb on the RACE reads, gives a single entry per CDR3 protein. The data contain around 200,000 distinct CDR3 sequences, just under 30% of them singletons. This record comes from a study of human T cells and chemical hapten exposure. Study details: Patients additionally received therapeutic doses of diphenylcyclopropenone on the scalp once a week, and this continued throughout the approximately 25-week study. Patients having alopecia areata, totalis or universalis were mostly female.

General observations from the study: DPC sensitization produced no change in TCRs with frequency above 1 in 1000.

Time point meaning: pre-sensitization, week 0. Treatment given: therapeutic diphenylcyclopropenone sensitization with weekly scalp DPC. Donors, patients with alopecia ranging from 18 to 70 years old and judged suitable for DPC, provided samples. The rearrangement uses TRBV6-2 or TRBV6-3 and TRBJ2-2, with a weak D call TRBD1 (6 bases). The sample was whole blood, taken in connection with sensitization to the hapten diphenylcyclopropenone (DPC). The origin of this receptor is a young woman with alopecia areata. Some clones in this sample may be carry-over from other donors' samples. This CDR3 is CASKYGQHTGELFF. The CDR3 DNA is TGTGCCAGCAAATATGGACAGCACACCGGGGAGCTGTTTTTT.